The clone carrying this T cell receptor (beta chain) showed up just once. These data come from a study of blood T cell repertoires in COVID-19. Study at large: The United States, Italy and Spain provided the acute and convalescent COVID-19 samples.

Only in-frame clones appear in the TCRdb table, and some are missing; sequencing was by immunoSEQ multiplex PCR. Of over 200,000 clones listed, approximately 81% were seen once; the top ten hold approximately 7.2%. CDR3 length: 18 amino acids. CDR1 is LNHNV, CDR2 YYDKDF, per germline (reference sequence). With V trimmed by 1 base and J by 9 bases, 11 bases remained unmatched. The sample was peripheral blood. The chain carries TRBV15 and TRBJ2-1, with TRBD2 matching 14 bases. The sequence was collected from a woman of 80 years or more with acute or convalescent COVID-19. The CDR3 loop reads CATSRGGTSGSVVGEQFF. In DNA form, the CDR3 reads TGTGCCACCAGCAGAGGGGGGACTAGCGGGAGCGTGGTCGGTGAGCAGTTCTTC. The full variable domain, rest sourced from reference TRBV15 and TRBJ2-1, is DAMVIQNPRYQVTQFGKPVTLSCSQTLNHNVMYWYQQKSSQAPKLLFHYYDKDFNNEADTPDNFQSRRPNTSFCFLDIRSPGLGDTAMYLCATSRGGTSGSVVGEQFFGPGTRLTVL.